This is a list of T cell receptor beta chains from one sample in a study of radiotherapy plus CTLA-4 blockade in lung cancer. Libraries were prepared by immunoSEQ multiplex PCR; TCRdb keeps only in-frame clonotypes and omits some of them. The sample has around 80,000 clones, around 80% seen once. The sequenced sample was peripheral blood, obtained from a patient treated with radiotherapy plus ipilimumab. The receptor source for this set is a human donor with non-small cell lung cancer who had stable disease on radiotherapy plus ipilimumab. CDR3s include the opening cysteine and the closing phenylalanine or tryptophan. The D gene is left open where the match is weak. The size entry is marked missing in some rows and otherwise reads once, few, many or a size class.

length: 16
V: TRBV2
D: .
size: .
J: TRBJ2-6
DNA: TGTGCCAGCACTCGGGACTTGACCTCTGGGGCCAACGTCCTGACTTTC
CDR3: CASTRDLTSGANVLTF

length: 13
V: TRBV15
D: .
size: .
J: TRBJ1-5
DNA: TGTGCCACCAGCAGAGATACAGGCCAGCCCCAGCATTTT
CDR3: CATSRDTGQPQHF

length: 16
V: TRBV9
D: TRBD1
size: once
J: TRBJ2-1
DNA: TGTGCCAGCAGCGTAGATTGGACAGGTTCCTACAATGAGCAGTTCTTC
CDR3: CASSVDWTGSYNEQFF

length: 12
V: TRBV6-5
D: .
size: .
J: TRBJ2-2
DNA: TGTGCCACCCGAGGGAGTACCGGGGAGCTGTTTTTT
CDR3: CATRGSTGELFF

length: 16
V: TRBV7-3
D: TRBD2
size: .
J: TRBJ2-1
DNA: TGTGCCAGCAGCTTGACGGGGGGGAGCTCCTACAATGAGCAGTTCTTC
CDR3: CASSLTGGSSYNEQFF

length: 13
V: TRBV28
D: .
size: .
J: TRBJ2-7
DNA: TGTGCCAGCAGTGACCGGGACAACTACGAGCAGTACTTC
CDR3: CASSDRDNYEQYF

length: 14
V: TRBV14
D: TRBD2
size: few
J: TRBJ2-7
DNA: TGTGCCAGCAGCCAAGCCCTCCCGGGAGGGGAGCAGTACTTC
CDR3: CASSQALPGGEQYF

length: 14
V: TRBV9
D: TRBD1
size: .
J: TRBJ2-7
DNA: TGTGCCAGCAGCGTTACCGGGACAGGGGCCGAGCAGTACTTC
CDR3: CASSVTGTGAEQYF

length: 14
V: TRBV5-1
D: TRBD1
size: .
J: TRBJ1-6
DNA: TGCGCCAGCCGTCCCGGGACAGCTAATTCACCCCTCCACTTT
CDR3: CASRPGTANSPLHF

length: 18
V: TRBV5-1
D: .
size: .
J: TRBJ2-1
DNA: TGCGCCAGCAGCTTGGGTCAACCGAAACTTAGCTCCTACAATGAGCAGTTCTTC
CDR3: CASSLGQPKLSSYNEQFF

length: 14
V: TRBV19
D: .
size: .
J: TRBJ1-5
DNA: TGTGCCAGTAGTATTAGGGGTTCAGATCAGCCCCAGCATTTT
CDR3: CASSIRGSDQPQHF

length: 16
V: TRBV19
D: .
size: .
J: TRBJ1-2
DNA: TGTGCCAGTAGTCCGGGAGGCGGGACGGGGCTTAAGGGCTACACCTTC
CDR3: CASSPGGGTGLKGYTF

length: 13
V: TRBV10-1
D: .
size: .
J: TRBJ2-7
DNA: TGCGCCAGCAGTATGCAGGGATTCCGCGAGCAGTACTTC
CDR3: CASSMQGFREQYF

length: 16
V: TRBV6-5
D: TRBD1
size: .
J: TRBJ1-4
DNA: TGTGCCAGCAGTTACTCGCCGGGACAGGGCCATGAAAAACTGTTTTTT
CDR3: CASSYSPGQGHEKLFF

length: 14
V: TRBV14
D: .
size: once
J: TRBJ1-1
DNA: TGTGCCAGCAGCCAACTGGGACGACGCACTGAAGCTTTCTTT
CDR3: CASSQLGRRTEAFF

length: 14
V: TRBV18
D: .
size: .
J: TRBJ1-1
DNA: TGTGCCAGCCCACCTTACACAGAGAACACTGAAGCTTTCTTT
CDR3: CASPPYTENTEAFF

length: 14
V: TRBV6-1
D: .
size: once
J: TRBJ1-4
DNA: TGTGCCAGCAGGCTCACAGGGTCTACTGAAAAACTGTTTTTT
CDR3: CASRLTGSTEKLFF

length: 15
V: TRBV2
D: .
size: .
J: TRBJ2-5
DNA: TGTGCCAGCAGGGGGATTGGGGCCCAGGGGGAGACCCAGTACTTC
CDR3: CASRGIGAQGETQYF

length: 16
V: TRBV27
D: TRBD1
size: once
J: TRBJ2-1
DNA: TGTGCCAGCAGCCCCCAACGACAGGGTGGCTACAATGAGCAGTTCTTC
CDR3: CASSPQRQGGYNEQFF

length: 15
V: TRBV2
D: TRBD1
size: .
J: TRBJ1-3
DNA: TGTGCCAGCAGTCTCGGGACAGTCTCTGGAAACACCATATATTTT
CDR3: CASSLGTVSGNTIYF

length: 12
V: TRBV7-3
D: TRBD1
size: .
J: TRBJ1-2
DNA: TGTGCCAGCAGTTTAACAGGGGATGGCTACACCTTC
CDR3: CASSLTGDGYTF

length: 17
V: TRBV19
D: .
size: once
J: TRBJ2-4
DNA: TGTGCCAGTAGTATCCCACCACAGGGACTAGCCAAAAACATTCAGTACTTC
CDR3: CASSIPPQGLAKNIQYF

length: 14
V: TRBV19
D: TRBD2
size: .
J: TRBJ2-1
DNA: TGTGCCAGTAGTTCCCGGACTAGGTACAATGAGCAGTTCTTC
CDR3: CASSSRTRYNEQFF

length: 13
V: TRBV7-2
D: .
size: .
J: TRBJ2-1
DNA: TGTGCCAGCAGCTTGGGACTTTACAATGAGCAGTTCTTC
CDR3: CASSLGLYNEQFF

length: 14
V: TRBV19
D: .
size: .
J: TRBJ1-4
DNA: TGTGCCAGTAGTATGACGGGGCCTAATGAAAAACTGTTTTTT
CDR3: CASSMTGPNEKLFF

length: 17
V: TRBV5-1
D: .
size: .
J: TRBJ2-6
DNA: TGCGCCAGCAGCAAGGGACACCGAGGGTCTGGGGCCAACGTCCTGACTTTC
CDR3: CASSKGHRGSGANVLTF

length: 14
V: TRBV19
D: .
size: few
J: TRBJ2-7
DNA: TGTGCCAGTAGTAGAGTCGGTCCCTCCTACGAGCAGTACTTC
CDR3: CASSRVGPSYEQYF

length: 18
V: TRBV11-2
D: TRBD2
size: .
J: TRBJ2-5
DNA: TGTGCCAGCAGCTTGCTCGGTGCGCTAGCGGGGGTCGGGGAGACCCAGTACTTC
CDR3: CASSLLGALAGVGETQYF

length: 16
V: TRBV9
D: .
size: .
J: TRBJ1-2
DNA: TGTGCCAGCAGCGTAGGCTCAAGTGGGGGAGGCTATGGCTACACCTTC
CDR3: CASSVGSSGGGYGYTF

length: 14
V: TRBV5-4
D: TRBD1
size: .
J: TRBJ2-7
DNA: TGTGCCAGCAGTTTACCGGGACAGTCATACGAGCAGTACTTC
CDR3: CASSLPGQSYEQYF

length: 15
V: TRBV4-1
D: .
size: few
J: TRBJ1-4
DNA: TGCGCCAGCAGCCAAGTTACGGGAGGTAATGAAAAACTGTTTTTT
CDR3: CASSQVTGGNEKLFF

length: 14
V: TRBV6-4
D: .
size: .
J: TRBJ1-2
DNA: TGTGCCAGCAGCGTCGATGGGGCGAGTTATGGCTACACCTTC
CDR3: CASSVDGASYGYTF

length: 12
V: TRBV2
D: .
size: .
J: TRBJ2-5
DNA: TGTGCCAGCAGTGTCCTTTGGGAGACCCAGTACTTC
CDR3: CASSVLWETQYF

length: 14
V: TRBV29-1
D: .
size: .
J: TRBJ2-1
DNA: TGCAGCGTTGGCAGTCCTAGCTCCTACAATGAGCAGTTCTTC
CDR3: CSVGSPSSYNEQFF

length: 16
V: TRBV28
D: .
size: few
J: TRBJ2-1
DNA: TGTGCCAGCAGTTTCCCTAGAGCAGACTCCTACAATGAGCAGTTCTTC
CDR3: CASSFPRADSYNEQFF

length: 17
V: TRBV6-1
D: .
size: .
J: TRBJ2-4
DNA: TGTGCCAGCAGTGAAGTAAGTGGAGGGACGACCAAAAACATTCAGTACTTC
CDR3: CASSEVSGGTTKNIQYF

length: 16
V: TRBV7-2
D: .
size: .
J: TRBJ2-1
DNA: TGTGCCAGCAGTTCCAGGTTGAGGGGCTCCAACAATGAGCAGTTCTTC
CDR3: CASSSRLRGSNNEQFF

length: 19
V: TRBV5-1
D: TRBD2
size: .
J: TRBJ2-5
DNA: TGCGCCAGCAGCTGGCCCGCGGGGGGCGAAGGTCGGGGCCAAGAGACCCAGTACTTC
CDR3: CASSWPAGGEGRGQETQYF

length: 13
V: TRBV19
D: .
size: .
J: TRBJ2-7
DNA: TGTGCCAGTAGATCAGAGGACTCCTACGAGCAGTACTTC
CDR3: CASRSEDSYEQYF

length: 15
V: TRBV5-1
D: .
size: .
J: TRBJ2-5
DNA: TGCGCCAGCAGCTTGGTGGTCGGGGGGCTCGAGACCCAGTACTTC
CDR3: CASSLVVGGLETQYF

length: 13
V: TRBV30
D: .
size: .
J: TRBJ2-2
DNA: TGTGCCTGGAGCCCCGTCCGGCTCGGGGAGCTGTTTTTT
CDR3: CAWSPVRLGELFF

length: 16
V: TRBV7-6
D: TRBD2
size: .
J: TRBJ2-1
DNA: TGTGCCAGCAGCGCCCAGCTAGCGGGAGACAGAAATGAGCAGTTCTTC
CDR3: CASSAQLAGDRNEQFF

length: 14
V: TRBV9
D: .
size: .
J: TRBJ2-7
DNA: TGTGCCAGCAGCCTGGGGGGGCAGCCCCTAGCGCAGTACTTC
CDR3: CASSLGGQPLAQYF

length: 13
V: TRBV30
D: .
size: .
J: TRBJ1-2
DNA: TGTGCCTGGAGCGCAATTAGAAACTATGGCTACACCTTC
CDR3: CAWSAIRNYGYTF

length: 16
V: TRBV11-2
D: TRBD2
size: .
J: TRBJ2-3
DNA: TGTGCCAGCAGCTCTCCTAGCGGGCCTAGCACAGATACGCAGTATTTT
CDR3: CASSSPSGPSTDTQYF

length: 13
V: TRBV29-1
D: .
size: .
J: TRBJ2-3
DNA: TGCAGCGTTGAGACAGGTTACACAGATACGCAGTATTTT
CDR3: CSVETGYTDTQYF